A selection of T cell receptor beta chains follows, all from one sample in a study of T cells in Graves' hyperthyroidism and ophthalmopathy. TCRdb reanalysed the multiplex PCR reads using MiXCR and keeps one entry per CDR3 protein. The repertoire holds 250,000 to 300,000 distinct CDR3 sequences, with approximately 14% as singletons. Sequenced material: blood. The receptors come from a middle-aged woman with Graves' hyperthyroidism that later progressed to Graves' ophthalmopathy. Each CDR3 is given with its conserved first and last residue. The D gene is left open where the match is weak. Expanded clones get a size class; other rows say once, few or many, or leave the size out.

V: TRBV4-1
D: NA
size: NA
J: TRBJ2-1
length: 19
DNA: TGCGCCAGCAGCTACCGGGTTCAACAACCCTCGAACGGTTTCAATGAGCAGTTCTTC
CDR3: CASSYRVQQPSNGFNEQFF

V: TRBV27
D: NA
size: many
J: TRBJ2-3
length: 15
DNA: TGTGCCAGCAGTTTATCGGGTCCGGGCACAGATACGCAGTATTTT
CDR3: CASSLSGPGTDTQYF

V: TRBV28
D: TRBD1
size: many
J: TRBJ2-7
length: 13
DNA: TGTGCCAGCACCGGGACAGGGGAATACGAGCAGTACTTC
CDR3: CASTGTGEYEQYF

V: TRBV10-2
D: TRBD2
size: many
J: TRBJ2-7
length: 15
DNA: TGCGCCAGCAGTCAACCCGGACTAGCGGGGGACGAGCAGTACTTC
CDR3: CASSQPGLAGDEQYF

V: TRBV5-1
D: TRBD2
size: many
J: TRBJ2-1
length: 13
DNA: TGCGCCAGCAGTATAGCGGGGACGAATGAGCAGTTCTTC
CDR3: CASSIAGTNEQFF

V: TRBV30
D: TRBD2
size: NA
J: TRBJ2-7
length: 15
DNA: TGTGCCTGGAGTGCCCTGGCTAGCGGGACCTACGAGCAGTACTTC
CDR3: CAWSALASGTYEQYF

V: TRBV4-2
D: NA
size: many
J: TRBJ2-7
length: 12
DNA: TGTGCCAGCAGCCACGGACCATACGAGCAGTACTTC
CDR3: CASSHGPYEQYF

V: TRBV18
D: NA
size: many
J: TRBJ1-1
length: 13
DNA: TGTGCCAGCTCACCATCCGAGGACACTGAAGCTTTCTTT
CDR3: CASSPSEDTEAFF

V: TRBV5-1
D: NA
size: NA
J: TRBJ2-3
length: 14
DNA: TGCGCCAGCACCGAACTAGGGTATGCAGATACGCAGTATTTT
CDR3: CASTELGYADTQYF

V: TRBV10-2
D: NA
size: many
J: TRBJ2-5
length: 12
DNA: TGCGCCAGCAGGGAATCCCAAGAGACCCAGTACTTC
CDR3: CASRESQETQYF

V: TRBV3-1
D: TRBD2
size: many
J: TRBJ2-1
length: 13
DNA: TGTGCCAGCAGCCATGGAGCTAGCGGGAGGATGTTCTTC
CDR3: CASSHGASGRMFF

V: TRBV28
D: NA
size: many
J: TRBJ2-7
length: 13
DNA: TGTGCCAGCAGCTCGAGACTCTCCTACGAGCAGTACTTC
CDR3: CASSSRLSYEQYF

V: TRBV24-1
D: NA
size: many
J: TRBJ1-5
length: 15
DNA: TGTGCCACCAGTGATTCTCGGCCGGGCAATCAGCCCCAGCATTTT
CDR3: CATSDSRPGNQPQHF

V: TRBV9
D: TRBD2
size: few
J: TRBJ2-3
length: 16
DNA: TGTGCCAGCAGCGAGACTAGCCTAGGGATAACAGATACGCAGTATTTT
CDR3: CASSETSLGITDTQYF

V: TRBV6-1
D: NA
size: many
J: TRBJ2-5
length: 15
DNA: TGTGCCAGCAGGGACGCGAAAGGGTCCCAAGAGACCCAGTACTTC
CDR3: CASRDAKGSQETQYF

V: TRBV11-2
D: NA
size: many
J: TRBJ2-1
length: 12
DNA: TGTGCCAGCAGCTCGGATCCCAATGAGCAGTTCTTC
CDR3: CASSSDPNEQFF

V: TRBV6-1
D: NA
size: many
J: TRBJ1-1
length: 14
DNA: TGTGCCAGCATCATAGGGGCAGGCGGCACTGAAGCTTTCTTT
CDR3: CASIIGAGGTEAFF

V: TRBV2
D: NA
size: many
J: TRBJ2-3
length: 13
DNA: TGTGCCAGCAGGCGGGACATCACAGATACGCAGTATTTT
CDR3: CASRRDITDTQYF

V: TRBV7-9
D: NA
size: many
J: TRBJ2-3
length: 17
DNA: TGTGCCAGCAGCCCCTACACGGGACTCAATCAGGGAGATACGCAGTATTTT
CDR3: CASSPYTGLNQGDTQYF

V: TRBV27
D: NA
size: many
J: TRBJ1-1
length: 13
DNA: TGTGCCAGCAGTCTTCAGCTGAACACTGAAGCTTTCTTT
CDR3: CASSLQLNTEAFF

V: TRBV6-1
D: NA
size: many
J: TRBJ1-1
length: 14
DNA: TGTGCCAGCAGTTACTTCCGGGATGTAACTGAAGCTTTCTTT
CDR3: CASSYFRDVTEAFF

V: TRBV7-9
D: TRBD2
size: NA
J: TRBJ2-1
length: 16
DNA: TGTGCCAGCAGCCCTCGGACTAGCGGGGTGTACAATGAGCAGTTCTTC
CDR3: CASSPRTSGVYNEQFF

V: TRBV6-5
D: TRBD2
size: many
J: TRBJ2-2
length: 16
DNA: TGTGCCAGCAGTTACGTCCCTAGCGGGAACACCGGGGAGCTGTTTTTT
CDR3: CASSYVPSGNTGELFF

V: TRBV27
D: NA
size: NA
J: TRBJ1-1
length: 15
DNA: TGTGCCAGCAGTCCCAGAAAGGGGAGGGGCACTGAAGCTTTCTTT
CDR3: CASSPRKGRGTEAFF

V: TRBV29-1
D: TRBD1
size: many
J: TRBJ1-1
length: 13
DNA: TGCAGCGTTGAATACGGGACAGGGTTTGAAGCTTTCTTT
CDR3: CSVEYGTGFEAFF

V: TRBV28
D: NA
size: many
J: TRBJ2-1
length: 15
DNA: TGTGCCAGCAGTTTAGGCGGGATTAGGGACAATGAGCAGTTCTTC
CDR3: CASSLGGIRDNEQFF

V: TRBV4-1
D: NA
size: few
J: TRBJ2-2
length: 16
DNA: TGCGCCAGCAGCCCGCTTGGCGTGCGGTACACCGGGGAGCTGTTTTTT
CDR3: CASSPLGVRYTGELFF

V: TRBV6-1
D: TRBD1
size: many
J: TRBJ2-7
length: 16
DNA: TGTGCCAGCTCCGTTCTTACAGGGGCGAGCTCCTACGAGCAGTACTTC
CDR3: CASSVLTGASSYEQYF

V: TRBV6-5
D: NA
size: many
J: TRBJ1-4
length: 16
DNA: TGTGCCAGCAGTTACGGCAGGGGAGTTACTAATGAAAAACTGTTTTTT
CDR3: CASSYGRGVTNEKLFF

V: TRBV20-1
D: NA
size: few
J: TRBJ1-5
length: 13
DNA: TGCAGTGCTAGTGAGGATAGCAATCAGCCCCAGCATTTT
CDR3: CSASEDSNQPQHF

V: TRBV7-9
D: NA
size: many
J: TRBJ2-3
length: 16
DNA: TGTGCCAGCAGCGACACCACCGACACTAGCACAGATACGCAGTATTTT
CDR3: CASSDTTDTSTDTQYF

V: TRBV5-1
D: TRBD1
size: few
J: TRBJ1-2
length: 14
DNA: TGCGCCAGCAGCCCCGGGACAGGCAACTATGGCTACACCTTC
CDR3: CASSPGTGNYGYTF

V: TRBV12-3/TRBV12-4
D: NA
size: many
J: TRBJ2-1
length: 16
DNA: TGTGCCAGCAGCTCTTACATAGGGGACATACACAATGAGCAGTTCTTC
CDR3: CASSSYIGDIHNEQFF

V: TRBV18
D: TRBD2
size: once
J: TRBJ2-1
length: 16
DNA: TGTGCCAGCTCGAGGACTAGCGGGAGTTATATGGATGAGCAGTTCTTC
CDR3: CASSRTSGSYMDEQFF

V: TRBV9
D: NA
size: many
J: TRBJ2-3
length: 15
DNA: TGTGCCAGCAGCGTAGGGAAGTTTCCCACAGATACGCAGTATTTT
CDR3: CASSVGKFPTDTQYF

V: TRBV20-1
D: NA
size: many
J: TRBJ2-7
length: 14
DNA: TGCAGTGCGCTTGCTAAGACTTTCAACTACGAGCAGTACTTC
CDR3: CSALAKTFNYEQYF